This T cell receptor (beta chain) was identified in a study of cytomegalovirus exposure and HLA in healthy donors. Study outcomes and limitations: In a later analysis, donors in an Asian-associated ancestry cluster reportedly had fewer N-insertions in productive TCRs than the cohort mean.

The PCR used 60 Vbeta and 13 Jbeta primers. Some clones are missing from TCRdb's copy, which holds only in-frame ones; the method was immunoSEQ multiplex PCR. The profile shows 150,000 to 200,000 clones, around three quarters of them singletons. Germline loops: CDR1 MDHEN, CDR2 SYDVKM. V was pared by 7 bases and J by 0 bases, with 19 bases between. The CDR3 totals 17 residues. Turning to this clone: Its antigen is unknown.

This sequence joins TRBV28 and TRBJ1-5; no firm D call. The source is a woman aged 45 to 65 in good health and CMV-seronegative. Sequencing was done on a sample of PBMCs. CDR3 region: CASTSTPGWASNQPQHF. The CDR3 nucleotides read TGTGCCAGCACATCTACTCCTGGGTGGGCTAGCAATCAGCCCCAGCATTTT.